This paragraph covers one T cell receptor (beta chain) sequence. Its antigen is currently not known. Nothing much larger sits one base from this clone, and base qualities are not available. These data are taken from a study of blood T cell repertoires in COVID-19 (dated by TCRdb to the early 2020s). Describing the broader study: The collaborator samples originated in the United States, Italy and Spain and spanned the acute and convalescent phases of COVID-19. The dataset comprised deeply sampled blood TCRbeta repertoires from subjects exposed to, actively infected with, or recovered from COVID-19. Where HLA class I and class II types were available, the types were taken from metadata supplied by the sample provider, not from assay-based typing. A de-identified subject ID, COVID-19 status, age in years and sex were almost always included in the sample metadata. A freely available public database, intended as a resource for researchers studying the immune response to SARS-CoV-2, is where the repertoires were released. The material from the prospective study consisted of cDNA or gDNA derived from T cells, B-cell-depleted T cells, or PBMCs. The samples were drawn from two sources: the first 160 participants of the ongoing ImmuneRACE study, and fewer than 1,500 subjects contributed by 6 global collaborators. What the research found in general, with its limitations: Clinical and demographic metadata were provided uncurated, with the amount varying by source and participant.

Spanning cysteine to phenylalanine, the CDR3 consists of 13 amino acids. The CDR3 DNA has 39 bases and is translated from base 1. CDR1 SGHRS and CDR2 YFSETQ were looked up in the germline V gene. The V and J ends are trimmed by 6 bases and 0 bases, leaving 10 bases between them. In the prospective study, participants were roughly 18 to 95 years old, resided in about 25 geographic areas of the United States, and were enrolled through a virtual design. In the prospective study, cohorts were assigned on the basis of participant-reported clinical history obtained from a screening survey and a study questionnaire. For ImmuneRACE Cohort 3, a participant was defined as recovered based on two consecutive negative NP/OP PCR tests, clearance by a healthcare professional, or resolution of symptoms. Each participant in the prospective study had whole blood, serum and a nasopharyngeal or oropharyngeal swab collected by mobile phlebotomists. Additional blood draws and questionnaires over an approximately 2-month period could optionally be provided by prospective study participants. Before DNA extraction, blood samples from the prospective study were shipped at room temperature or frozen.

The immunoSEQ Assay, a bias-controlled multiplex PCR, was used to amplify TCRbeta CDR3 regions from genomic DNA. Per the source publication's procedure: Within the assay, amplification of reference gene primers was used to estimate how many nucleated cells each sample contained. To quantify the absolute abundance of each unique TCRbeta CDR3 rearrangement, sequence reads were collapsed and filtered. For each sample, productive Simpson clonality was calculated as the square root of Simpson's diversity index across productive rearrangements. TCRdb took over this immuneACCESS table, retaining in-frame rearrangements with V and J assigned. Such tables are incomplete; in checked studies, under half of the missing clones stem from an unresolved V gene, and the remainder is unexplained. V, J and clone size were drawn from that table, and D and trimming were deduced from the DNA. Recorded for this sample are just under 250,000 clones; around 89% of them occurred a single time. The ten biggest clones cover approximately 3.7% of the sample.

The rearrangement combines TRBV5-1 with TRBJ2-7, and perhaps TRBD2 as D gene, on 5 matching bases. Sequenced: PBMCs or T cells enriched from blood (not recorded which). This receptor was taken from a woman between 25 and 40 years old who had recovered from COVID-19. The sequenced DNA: TGCGCCAGCAACTCCGGGAACTCCTACGAGCAGTACTTC. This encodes CASNSGNSYEQYF.